Presented here are 4 T cell receptor beta chains from one specimen sequenced in a study of CD8+CD57+ T cells in acquired aplastic anemia. It was genomic DNA that served as the template for profiling TCR beta VDJ and CDR3. TCRdb processed the reads anew with MiXCR; each CDR3 protein has one entry. The repertoire holds approximately 130,000 distinct CDR3 sequences, 41% seen once, with 8.4% in the top ten. The sample taken for sequencing was sorted CD4+, CD8+, or CD8+CD57+ T cells (not recorded which) from PBMCs. These receptors all stem from a human donor in good health, serving as a control.

Comments on this clonotype: Because it lacks the conserved phenylalanine or tryptophan at the end, this CDR3 is likely a read error. The rearrangement links TRBV10-2 to TRBJ1-1; D uncertain. Per germline, CDR1 WSHSY and CDR2 SAAADI. The CDR3 runs to 11 residues. The CDR3 DNA follows: TGCGCCGGCAGTGAGGGCACTGAAGCTTTCCTT. It encodes CAGSEGTEAFL.

The chain links TRBV10-3 to TRBJ1-5, with a tentative D call TRBD1 (5 bases). Per germline, CDR1 ENHRY and CDR2 SYGVKD. CDR3 size: 14 residues. Between the trimmed V and J ends, which lost 2 bases and 2 bases, there was a span of 7 bases. The CDR3 spells CAISEGARNQPQHF. The CDR3, as DNA: TGTGCCATCAGTGAGGGGGCTCGCAATCAGCCCCAGCATTTT.

This clonotype was counted many times. V and J are TRBV7-2 and TRBJ1-2, with D maybe TRBD1 (5 bases). There are 13 residues in the CDR3. Germline V CDR1 and CDR2: SGHTA, FQGNSA. V shed 2 bases and J shed 7 bases, with 11 bases lying between them. The chain's CDR3 is CASSLSEGFGYTF. The CDR3 DNA reads TGTGCCAGCAGCTTATCAGAGGGGTTTGGCTACACCTTC.

This clonotype appeared many times. The V gene is TRBV5-1, the J gene TRBJ2-3, with 8 positions matching TRBD2. The germline CDR1 and CDR2 sequences are SGHRS and YFSETQ. Unmatched junction bases numbered 4, after V lost 2 bases and J lost 2 bases. CDR3 length: 15 residues. The CDR3 loop is CASSFSGRVTDTQYF. CDR3 bases: TGCGCCAGCAGCTTTTCCGGGAGGGTCACAGATACGCAGTATTTT.